The T cell receptor beta chain under discussion was sequenced for a study of T cell changes during pregnancy in multiple sclerosis (dated by TCRdb to about 2019). A note on the overall study: In women with multiple sclerosis, the researchers looked at how the T cell repertoire shifted as pregnancy progressed.

Trimming takes 0 bases off V and 0 bases off J; junction bases not matched to a gene: 19. As encoded in the germline V gene, CDR1 is SQVTM while CDR2 is ANQGSEA. The CDR3 starts with the cysteine, ends with the phenylalanine, and has 20 residues. Kept here is only the CDR3 DNA, which spans 60 bases and is read in frame from base 1. On this clone itself: Which antigen it targets is not known. No much larger clonotype is one base removed from it; base qualities were not supplied.

Libraries were made using the immunoSEQ multiplex PCR assay. TCRdb took this table from immuneACCESS and kept in-frame rearrangements with V and J called. Such tables lack part of the clones; where checked against another copy, unresolved V genes explain under half of the gap, and the rest is unexplained. The table for this sample lists about 30,000 clones; 90% of them were counted only once. About 4.5% of the sample is taken by the ten largest. The sequence was collected from a female donor with multiple sclerosis, enrolled in a pregnancy study. Sequenced here: CD8+ T cells from peripheral blood mononuclear cells, sampled in the second trimester of pregnancy. Rearrangement joined TRBV29-1 to TRBJ2-5; 7 middle bases align to TRBD1. The CDR3 is CSVEDPRTGNGIWYQETQYF. The DNA sequence reads TGCAGCGTTGAAGACCCCCGGACAGGTAATGGCATCTGGTACCAAGAGACCCAGTACTTC. The CDR3, completed at both ends by the reference TRBV29-1 and TRBJ2-5 genes, gives the full variable domain SAVISQKPSRDICQRGTSLTIQCQVDSQVTMMFWYRQQPGQSLTLIATANQGSEATYESGFVIDKFPISRPNLTFSTLTVSNMSPEDSSIYLCSVEDPRTGNGIWYQETQYFGPGTRLLVL.